The 31 T cell receptor beta chains below all came from one sample that was sequenced in a study of T-cell memory formation after mild COVID-19. From the 5' RACE reads, TCRdb called clonotypes with MiXCR, one entry per CDR3 protein. The table shows more than 450,000 distinct CDR3 sequences, with roughly 18% occurring only once. The sequenced sample was PBMCs or a T cell subset sorted from them (not recorded which). Every receptor here comes from an adult woman who had mild COVID-19 (a few samples of this study predate the infection). Cell type and time point are not known.

J is TRBJ2-1 and V is TRBV29-1, with 8 bases matching TRBD2. Germline V gene data show CDR1 as SQVTM and CDR2 as ANQGSEA. J lost 6 bases, V lost 0 bases, and 10 bases had no gene match. This CDR3 has 16 amino acids. The CDR3 DNA reads as TGCAGCGTTGAAGATAGCGGGACTCCCCCCCTCAATGAGCAGTTCTTC. It translates to CSVEDSGTPPLNEQFF.

This CDR3 reads CASSYGALAGGGETQYF. CDR3 in DNA: TGTGCCAGCAGTTACGGGGCCCTAGCGGGAGGCGGTGAGACCCAGTACTTC. V usage is TRBV6-2 or TRBV6-3 and J usage is TRBJ2-5; TRBD2 matches 11 bases. CDR3 length: 17 amino acids. With 2 bases clipped from V and 5 bases from J, the junction kept 10 bases outside the gene matches. The V gene's germline CDR1 is MNHEY and CDR2 SVGEGT.

The chain joins TRBV11-3 to TRBJ2-3; 10 nucleotides agree with TRBD1. The CDR3 covers 15 residues. With 6 bases clipped from V and 6 bases from J, the junction kept 9 bases outside the gene matches. Germline lookup yields CDR1 SGHNT and CDR2 YENEEA. Here the CDR3 reads CASSSNGQGEDTQYF. The CDR3 region has the DNA TGTGCCAGCAGTTCGAATGGACAGGGGGAGGATACGCAGTATTTT.

The rearrangement links TRBV12-3 or TRBV12-4 to TRBJ1-1, with D unresolved. The CDR3 has 12 residues. Trimming shortened V by 6 bases and J by 14 bases, and 19 bases separated the two germline ends. The CDR3 sequence: CASSRSRIVVFF. The CDR3 DNA is TGTGCCAGCAGCCGCTCCCGGATTGTCGTATTCTTT.

The V call is TRBV7-8, the J call TRBJ2-3, with D possibly being TRBD2 (6 bases). The V end was cut by 5 bases, the J end by 3 bases, with 15 bases between. The germline V gene has CDR1 SGHVS and CDR2 FQNEAQ. This CDR3 has 15 residues. The CDR3 DNA reads as TGTGCCAGCAGCGCCCCGACTAGTGGTACAGATACGCAGTATTTT. Its translation is CASSAPTSGTDTQYF.

The rearrangement links TRBV29-1 to TRBJ1-1; D gene ambiguous. The CDR3 runs 11 residues. Germline lookup yields CDR1 SQVTM and CDR2 ANQGSEA. The V gene lost 5 bases and the J gene lost 3 bases, with 7 bases spanning the gap. The CDR3 region has the DNA TGCAGCGTTCACGGGTACACTGAAGCTTTCTTT. Its protein is CSVHGYTEAFF.

This clonotype was counted only a few times. V and J are TRBV6-6 and TRBJ2-1; TRBD2 might be the D (6 bases). The CDR3 covers 13 residues. The V gene's germline CDR1 is MNHNY and CDR2 SVGAGI (reference sequence). The germline V and J ends were trimmed by 2 bases and 10 bases, with 12 bases remaining between them. The CDR3 sequence: CASSYTGLGEQFF. The CDR3 region has the DNA TGTGCCAGCAGTTACACGGGACTGGGGGAGCAGTTCTTC.

V gene TRBV2 combines with J gene TRBJ2-7; 7 nucleotides line up with TRBD2. Germline V gene sequence: CDR1 SNHLY, CDR2 FYNNEI. Trimming cost V 3 bases and J 4 bases; bases outside gene matches: 9. This CDR3 has 15 amino acids. The CDR3, as DNA: TGTGCCAGCAGTGACTTACTAGCGATGGATTACGAGCAGTACTTC. It codes for CASSDLLAMDYEQYF.

This chain uses TRBV29-1 with TRBJ1-2; 8 positions agree with TRBD1. V lost 3 bases, J lost 8 bases, and 11 bases stayed unmatched. Germline V lookup: CDR1 SQVTM, CDR2 ANQGSEA. The CDR3 runs to 14 residues. In nucleotides, the CDR3 is TGCAGCGTTGACAGGGGGCATCGGCTCTGGGGCTACACCTTC. As protein: CSVDRGHRLWGYTF.

This clonotype was seen only a few times. The rearrangement uses TRBV5-1 and TRBJ2-5, with TRBD2 as a possible D gene (6 bases). Germline assignment: CDR1 SGHRS and CDR2 YFSETQ. This CDR3 has 14 residues. V was clipped by 4 bases and J by 2 bases, with 12 bases between them. The CDR3 nucleotides are TGCGCCAGCAGCCCTGGGACTCCACAAGAGACCCAGTACTTC. This gives the protein CASSPGTPQETQYF.

The chain carries TRBV20-1 and TRBJ2-7; D unresolved. Trimming removed 2 bases at V and 0 bases at J, with 11 bases between. CDR1 is DFQATT, CDR2 SNEGSKA, per germline (reference sequence). The CDR3 spans 14 residues. CDR3 nucleotide sequence: TGCAGTGCTAGACAAACCCTCGGCTCCTACGAGCAGTACTTC. It encodes CSARQTLGSYEQYF.

The chain links TRBV19 to TRBJ1-5, with D hard to call. V was trimmed by 0 bases and J by 7 bases, leaving 10 bases between them. In germline, CDR1 is LNHDA, CDR2 SQIVND (reference sequence). The CDR3 extends over 14 amino acids. The CDR3 region is CASSIEEGGQPQHF. The CDR3 DNA reads as TGTGCCAGTAGTATAGAGGAGGGAGGCCAGCCCCAGCATTTT.

This chain links TRBV7-9 with TRBJ2-1, with no clear D. V was pared by 2 bases and J by 0 bases, with 14 bases between. Germline V lookup: CDR1 SEHNR, CDR2 FQNEAQ (reference sequence). This CDR3 has 17 residues. The CDR3, as DNA: TGTGCCAGCAGCTTAACGCACGATCGAAGCTCCTACAATGAGCAGTTCTTC. Protein product: CASSLTHDRSSYNEQFF.

The J gene is TRBJ1-1, the V gene TRBV4-3; 7 bases match TRBD1. This CDR3 has 15 amino acids. Germline-derived CDR1 and CDR2 are LGHNA and YSLEER. Germline trimming cut 0 bases from V and 6 bases from J; bases unmatched to any gene: 7. The DNA for the CDR3 is TGCGCCAGCAGCCAAGACCGACAGGGTAGCGCTGAAGCTTTCTTT. This translates into CASSQDRQGSAEAFF.

The sample holds a few counts of this clonotype. The V gene is TRBV6-9, the J gene TRBJ1-1; no clear D gene. Germline V CDR1 and CDR2: MNHGY, SVAAGI. V was shortened by 1 base and J by 7 bases, with 7 bases between the two germline ends. CDR3 size: 12 residues. DNA for the CDR3: TGTGCCAGCAGTTATTTCTTAAATGAAGCTTTCTTT. This translates into CASSYFLNEAFF.

This sequence joins TRBV19 and TRBJ2-3, with D perhaps TRBD1 or TRBD2 (7 bases each). The CDR3 sequence is 13 residues long. Germline V lookup: CDR1 LNHDA, CDR2 SQIVND (reference sequence). Trimming took off 11 bases at V and 0 bases at J, with 12 bases between the two ends. CDR3 bases: TGTGCCGCAGGGGGGGTTAGCACAGATACGCAGTATTTT. The encoded protein is CAAGGVSTDTQYF.

This clonotype was seen a single time. The CDR3 DNA reads as TGTGCCAGCAGCCCTGGGCTAGCGGGTTGGGGCCGGGAGACCCAGTACTTC. This gives the protein CASSPGLAGWGRETQYF. The rearrangement uses TRBV7-6 and TRBJ2-5, with TRBD2 matching 8 bases. Germline V CDR1 and CDR2: SGHVS, FNYEAQ. The V and J ends lost 5 bases and 5 bases, in that order; junction bases with no gene match: 16. This CDR3 spans 17 amino acids.

The genes are TRBV6-5 and TRBJ2-6; possible D gene TRBD1, 5 bases. Deletions cut 10 bases from V and 2 bases from J, with 18 bases between. Germline values: CDR1 MNHEY, CDR2 SVGAGI. The length of the CDR3 is 16 residues. The DNA for the CDR3 is TGTGCCACCTTTGGGGTAATCAGGGCTGGGGCCAACGTCCTGACTTTC. Its translation: CATFGVIRAGANVLTF.

J is TRBJ2-7 and V is TRBV27; D is perhaps TRBD1 (6 bases). V lost 3 bases to trimming and J lost 4 bases, with 13 bases between them. The germline V gene encodes CDR1 MNHEY and CDR2 SMNVEV (reference sequence). The CDR3 runs to 14 residues. CDR3 sequence reads: CASSFSARGYEQYF. CDR3 DNA sequence: TGTGCCAGCAGTTTTTCGGCCAGGGGTTACGAGCAGTACTTC.

This clonotype was seen only a few times. The CDR3 DNA follows: TGTGCCAGCAGCGTAGGGGGGACGGCCTATGAAAAACTGTTTTTT. Protein sequence: CASSVGGTAYEKLFF. The chain has TRBV9 and TRBJ1-4, with a possible D match to TRBD1 (5 bases). The CDR3 consists of 15 residues. The germline gives CDR1 SGDLS, CDR2 YYNGEE. Between the trimmed V and J ends, which lost 0 bases and 6 bases, there was a span of 12 bases.

The chain couples TRBV7-2 to TRBJ1-1; 8 positions match TRBD1. V gave up 4 bases and J gave up 6 bases; unmatched junction bases: 7. Germline V gene sequence: CDR1 SGHTA, CDR2 FQGNSA. The CDR3 runs to 14 residues. The chain's CDR3 is CASSSDRAMPEAFF. DNA of the CDR3: TGTGCCAGCAGCTCGGACAGGGCGATGCCTGAAGCTTTCTTT.

CDR3 loop: CASIRTGEETQYF. CDR3 nucleotides: TGTGCCAGCATCCGGACAGGGGAAGAGACCCAGTACTTC. The genes are TRBV5-5 and TRBJ2-5; 9 bases line up with TRBD1. J gave up 3 bases and V 6 bases, and 3 bases lay outside the gene matches. Germline assignment: CDR1 SGHKS and CDR2 YYEKEE (reference sequence). The CDR3 length is 13 residues.

V usage is TRBV2 and J usage is TRBJ2-1, with D uncertain. The CDR3 covers 16 residues. Germline CDR1 SNHLY, CDR2 FYNNEI. V gave up 2 bases and J gave up 3 bases, with 14 bases separating them. This chain's CDR3 is CASSETAAHDYNEQFF. CDR3 coding DNA: TGTGCCAGCAGTGAAACGGCGGCCCACGACTACAATGAGCAGTTCTTC.

The chain combines TRBV10-3 with TRBJ2-2; the D is unclear. The CDR3 is 13 amino acids. The germline gives CDR1 ENHRY, CDR2 SYGVKD. V was trimmed by 6 bases and J by 1 base, leaving 6 bases between them. The CDR3 spells CAISDQNTGELFF. Here the CDR3 DNA reads TGTGCCATCAGCGACCAGAACACCGGGGAGCTGTTTTTT.

This clonotype showed up just a few times. The chain is built from TRBV4-1 and TRBJ1-4; 10 nucleotides align to TRBD1. The V and J ends lost 1 base and 5 bases, in that order; junction bases with no gene match: 7. This CDR3 is built from 17 residues. CDR1 and CDR2 from the germline V gene are MGHRA and YSYEKL. Written as DNA, the CDR3 is TGCGCCAGCAGCCAAGGGCCCCTGGACAGGGGGAATGAAAAACTGTTTTTT. Translated, it gives CASSQGPLDRGNEKLFF.

This chain connects TRBV19 to TRBJ2-6, with D possibly being TRBD2 (6 bases). The CDR3 sequence is 16 residues long. CDR1 is LNHDA and CDR2 is SQIVND in the germline V gene (reference sequence). V dropped 7 bases and J dropped 9 bases, with 22 bases sitting between them. In DNA form, the CDR3 reads TGTGCCAGTACCCCCTCGTGGAGGGGCCCCGTCAACGTCCTGACTTTC. This translates into CASTPSWRGPVNVLTF. Full variable domain (missing parts from reference TRBV19 and TRBJ2-6): DGGITQSPKYLFRKEGQNVTLSCEQNLNHDAMYWYRQDPGQGLRLIYYSQIVNDFQKGDIAEGYSVSREKKESFPLTVTSAQKNPTAFYLCASTPSWRGPVNVLTFGAGSRLTVL.

This clonotype has a handful of counts. V is TRBV4-1 and J is TRBJ2-1; 9 bases map to TRBD2. J gave up 5 bases and V 2 bases, and 4 bases lay outside the gene matches. Per germline, CDR1 MGHRA and CDR2 YSYEKL. The CDR3 loop spans 15 amino acids. The CDR3 reads CASSQLGLANNEQFF. DNA of the CDR3: TGCGCCAGCAGCCAACTGGGACTAGCTAACAATGAGCAGTTCTTC.

This clonotype was detected only a few times. This chain uses TRBV5-1 with TRBJ1-1, with D maybe TRBD1 (6 bases). There are 16 residues in the CDR3. Trimming cost V 4 bases and J 1 base, with 17 bases left between them. CDR1 is SGHRS and CDR2 is YFSETQ in the germline V gene. Here the CDR3 reads CASSPLNRVRNTEAFF. Written as DNA, the CDR3 is TGCGCCAGCAGCCCTCTTAACAGGGTTCGGAACACTGAAGCTTTCTTT.

The V call is TRBV7-3, the J call TRBJ2-2, with 11 positions matching TRBD2. V shed 4 bases and J 9 bases; nucleotides not matched to a gene: 7. The CDR3 has 15 residues. Looked up from germline, CDR1 is SGHTA and CDR2 is FQGTGA. The CDR3 region has the DNA TGTGCCAGCAGCTCCCGACTAGCGGGGAAGAGGGAGCTGTTTTTT. The encoded protein is CASSSRLAGKRELFF.

This clonotype was picked up a small number of times. This chain links TRBV30 with TRBJ1-6; D unresolved. The CDR3 loop spans 12 amino acids. From germline, CDR1 is GTSNPN and CDR2 SVGIG (reference sequence). V lost 2 bases, J lost 8 bases, and 7 bases lay in between. The CDR3 is CAWSHVDSPLHF. CDR3 in DNA: TGTGCCTGGAGTCACGTCGATTCACCCCTCCACTTT.

The table lists this clonotype with a few counts. For the CDR3, the DNA is TGCGCCAGCAGCTCGGCACACCAAGAGACCCAGTACTTC. This sequence encodes CASSSAHQETQYF. The chain carries TRBV5-1 and TRBJ2-5; D is unclear. The germline V gene encodes CDR1 SGHRS and CDR2 YFSETQ. CDR3 length: 13 residues. The V gene lost 3 bases and the J gene lost 0 bases, with 6 bases spanning the gap.